Listed below are T cell receptor beta chains from one sample, sequenced in a study of cytomegalovirus exposure and HLA in healthy donors. Profiling relied on immunoSEQ multiplex PCR, and the TCRdb table lists in-frame clones only, not all of them. The data hold 200,000 or so clones, with more than 60% observed a single time. Material for sequencing was PBMCs. The source of these receptors is a man between 45 and 60 years old in good health and CMV-seronegative. CDR3s include the opening cysteine and the closing phenylalanine or tryptophan. A D gene is named only where the DNA matches it firmly. Where a row states a size, it is once, few, many or the class of an expanded clone; other rows omit it.

CDR3nt,CDR3aa,j_gene,abundance,d_gene,v_gene
TGTGCCAGCAGCTCGATGGGACTAGCCGGGAATGAGCAGTTCTTC,CASSSMGLAGNEQFF,TRBJ2-1,few,TRBD2,TRBV7-3
TGTGCCGGGGACAGGGACGGCTCTGGGGCCAACGTCCTGACTTTC,CAGDRDGSGANVLTF,TRBJ2-6,-,TRBD1,TRBV30
TGTGCCAGCAGCGAGGGGCCTTTCGGCGAGACCCAGTACTTC,CASSEGPFGETQYF,TRBJ2-5,-,-,TRBV9
TGTGCCAGCAGCTTATTTTTAGCGGGAGTGGGAGATACGCAGTATTTT,CASSLFLAGVGDTQYF,TRBJ2-3,-,TRBD2,TRBV11-2
TGTGCCAGCAGCTTGGATTCAACTCGCTCCTACAATGAGCAGTTCTTC,CASSLDSTRSYNEQFF,TRBJ2-1,-,-,TRBV5-4
TGCAGCGCCGCGGGAGACAGCAATTCACCCCTCCACTTT,CSAAGDSNSPLHF,TRBJ1-6,-,-,TRBV29-1
TGTGCCAGTAGTATCACAGGGGCCTCCTACGAGCAGTACTTC,CASSITGASYEQYF,TRBJ2-7,-,TRBD1,TRBV19
TGTGCCAGCAGCTTTACAGGGACCGGGGAAGCTTTCTTT,CASSFTGTGEAFF,TRBJ1-1,-,-,TRBV5-4
TGTGCCATCAGTGGAGGGGTGGAGGGCACTGAAGCTTTCTTT,CAISGGVEGTEAFF,TRBJ1-1,-,-,TRBV10-3
TGTGCCAGCAGCTGGGGGGGGACAGGGACGAACACCGGGGAGCTGTTTTTT,CASSWGGTGTNTGELFF,TRBJ2-2,few,TRBD1,TRBV11-2
TGCGCCAGCAGCCCTCGGACAGGGGGCACTGAAGCTTTCTTT,CASSPRTGGTEAFF,TRBJ1-1,-,TRBD1,TRBV5-1
TGTGCCAGCAGTTCGAACAGACCCTACGAGCAGTACTTC,CASSSNRPYEQYF,TRBJ2-7,-,-,TRBV27
TGCGCCAGCAGCTTGAGTTCTAGCGGCACAGATACGCAGTATTTT,CASSLSSSGTDTQYF,TRBJ2-3,-,-,TRBV5-1
TGCAGCGTAGGACTAGCGGGAGCATGGAACGAGCAGTACTTC,CSVGLAGAWNEQYF,TRBJ2-7,-,TRBD2,TRBV29-1
TGTGCCAGCAGCGGGGGGGGGACACCCTCTGGAAACACCATATATTTT,CASSGGGTPSGNTIYF,TRBJ1-3,few,-,TRBV9
TGTGCCAGCAGTGAAGTCAGAGGCGGAGGGGTAGGGGAGCAGTACTTC,CASSEVRGGGVGEQYF,TRBJ2-5,-,-,TRBV2
TGTGCCAGCAGCCAAGATTGGGACTTCTCCTACGAGCAGTACTTC,CASSQDWDFSYEQYF,TRBJ2-7,-,-,TRBV4-2
TGCGCCAGCAGCCAAGGGGGCGGAGAGCTTCAGTTCTTC,CASSQGGGELQFF,TRBJ2-1,-,-,TRBV4-1
TGCGCCAGCAGCTCGGGACAGGGGTTAGCGGGAGGAGGCACAGATACGCAGTATTTT,CASSSGQGLAGGGTDTQYF,TRBJ2-3,-,-,TRBV5-1
TGTGCCAGCACCGCACTTACTAACTATGGCTACACCTTC,CASTALTNYGYTF,TRBJ1-2,-,-,TRBV28
TGTGCCAGCAGTGAAAGACAGGAAAGCGCCTACGAGCAGTACTTC,CASSERQESAYEQYF,TRBJ2-7,few,-,TRBV6-1
TGTGCCAGCAGCACCGGGACTAGCGGAGTCTACAATGAGCAGTTCTTC,CASSTGTSGVYNEQFF,TRBJ2-1,-,TRBD2,TRBV5-4
TGTGCCAGCAGACAGGACAGGGGGCGTCAGCCCCAGCATTTT,CASRQDRGRQPQHF,TRBJ1-5,-,TRBD1,TRBV6-5
TGTGCCAGCCAGGGGTTTAAAGGCTACTATGGCTACACCTTC,CASQGFKGYYGYTF,TRBJ1-2,-,-,TRBV6-5
TGTGCCAGCAGTGAAGTCAGGGGGTTGTACAATGAGCAGTTCTTC,CASSEVRGLYNEQFF,TRBJ2-1,-,TRBD1,TRBV6-1
TGTGCCAGTATTCACGGACAGAGTAGCAATCAGCCCCAGCATTTT,CASIHGQSSNQPQHF,TRBJ1-5,-,-,TRBV19
TGTGCCAGCAGTGAAGTGCTCGGACAGGGGGCGACTGAAGCTTTCTTT,CASSEVLGQGATEAFF,TRBJ1-1,-,TRBD1,TRBV2
TGTGCCAGCAGCTTTCTAGCGGGAGCCGTCAATGAGCAGTTCTTC,CASSFLAGAVNEQFF,TRBJ2-1,-,TRBD2,TRBV11-2
TGTGCCAGCAGTCTCACAGGGGGCGTCTCCTTTGAAAAACTGTTTTTT,CASSLTGGVSFEKLFF,TRBJ1-4,-,TRBD1,TRBV28
TGTGCCAGCTCACCAGGACAGGGTTACACTGAAGCTTTCTTT,CASSPGQGYTEAFF,TRBJ1-1,-,TRBD1,TRBV18
TGTGCCAGCAGTGAAATTACGGGGGGTGCGGATACGCAGTATTTT,CASSEITGGADTQYF,TRBJ2-3,many,TRBD2,TRBV6-1
TGTGCCAGCAGCTTGTTAGAGGGGCACCATACAGGGCCTAACTATGGCTACACCTTC,CASSLLEGHHTGPNYGYTF,TRBJ1-2,-,-,TRBV5-5
TGTGCCAGCAGCTCATCGGGTTACGAGCAGTACTTC,CASSSSGYEQYF,TRBJ2-7,-,-,TRBV11-3
TGTGCCAGCAGTGAACCCCTAGCGGGAGGCAACAATGAGCAGTTCTTC,CASSEPLAGGNNEQFF,TRBJ2-1,once,TRBD2,TRBV2
TGTGCCAGCAGCTTAGGAGTCGCCTATGGCTACACCTTC,CASSLGVAYGYTF,TRBJ1-2,-,-,TRBV7-8
TGTGCCAGCAGTTACACCCAGGATGAGCAGTTCTTC,CASSYTQDEQFF,TRBJ2-1,-,-,TRBV6-6
TGTGCCAGCAGTCCGGGACAGGCTAAGAACACTGAAGCTTTCTTT,CASSPGQAKNTEAFF,TRBJ1-1,-,TRBD1,TRBV27
TGTGCCAGCAGCGTAACGGGACAGGGGGATACCTACGAGCAGTACTTC,CASSVTGQGDTYEQYF,TRBJ2-7,-,TRBD1,TRBV9
TGCGCCAGCTCAGGACTAGCGGGAGGGGGCACCGGGGAGCTGTTTTTT,CASSGLAGGGTGELFF,TRBJ2-2,few,TRBD2,TRBV5-1
TGTGCCAGCAGCTCAGGGAGGGCTGAAAAACTGTTTTTT,CASSSGRAEKLFF,TRBJ1-4,-,-,TRBV7-9
TGTGCCAGCAGTTTAGGCGTAGGGGGCGCTCACTATGGCTACACCTTC,CASSLGVGGAHYGYTF,TRBJ1-2,-,TRBD1,TRBV28
TGTGCCAGCAGTGAAGCGCTCCAGGTCGAGCAGTACTTC,CASSEALQVEQYF,TRBJ2-7,-,-,TRBV2